This TCR beta chain was recorded in a study of CXCR3-negative and CXCR3-positive naive CD8 T cells. Study outcomes and limitations: Against CXCR3-negative naive cells, CXCR3-positive naive cells showed more hydrophobic TRB CDR3s. Sequencing showed both naive subsets with comparably high diversity, and memory CD8+ cells much lower.

Every individual CD8+ T cell subset underwent sorting in triplicate at around 300,000 cells apiece. The authors gated naive CD8+ T cells as CD45RO-CCR7+CD27+CD95-. 5' RACE with UMI labels generated the TRB cDNA libraries. TCRdb re-called the 5' RACE reads and catalogs CDR3 proteins one per entry, DNA excluded. The data include fewer than 95,000 distinct CDR3 sequences; the top ten clones carry around 1.7%. The V gene's germline CDR1 is SEHNR and CDR2 FQNEAQ (reference sequence). The CDR3 spans 15 residues. Regarding this clonotype: Its antigen is unknown.

The chain uses TRBV7-9 and TRBJ2-1; TCRdb returns TRBD2, unconfirmable since there is no DNA. Sequences were obtained from naive CXCR3- CD8+ T cells from blood. Subset noted: CD45RO-CCR7+CD27+CD95- naive CD8+ T cells lacking CXCR3 (TNR3-). This TCR derives from a human donor in good health. Some clones in this sample may be carry-over from other donors' samples. The CDR3 protein is CASSSAGLASDEQFF.